Listed here are 3 T cell receptor beta chains from one sample, sequenced in a study of blood T cell repertoires in COVID-19. Here immunoSEQ multiplex PCR was the method, and the copy in TCRdb shows in-frame clones only, minus some. This sample yields about 44,000 clones, of which around 80% are seen a single time; under 45% belongs to the top ten. The sample was peripheral blood. These receptor sequences come from a human donor in a cohort sampled during active COVID-19.

The chain couples TRBV3-1 (or the pseudogene TRBV3-2) to TRBJ2-1; 8 bases align to TRBD2. V shed 3 bases and J 9 bases; nucleotides not matched to a gene: 7. The length of the CDR3 is 14 residues. Germline V gives CDR1 LGHDT, CDR2 YNNKEL (reference sequence). The CDR3 spells CASSQGLVVPEQFF. The CDR3 bases are TGTGCCAGCAGCCAGGGACTAGTTGTCCCTGAGCAGTTCTTC.

This clone is classed as large. This chain connects TRBV11-3 to TRBJ2-1; the match to TRBD1 covers 7 bases. The V and J ends lost 5 bases and 6 bases, in that order; junction bases with no gene match: 7. Germline V gene sequence: CDR1 SGHNT, CDR2 YENEEA. This CDR3 has 14 residues. The CDR3 coding sequence is TGTGCCAGCAGCCATCGGGACAGAGCCAATGAGCAGTTCTTC. Its translation is CASSHRDRANEQFF.

The gene calls are TRBV4-1 and TRBJ2-2; D uncertain. V shed 1 base and J shed 5 bases, with 11 bases lying between them. The germline V gene has CDR1 MGHRA and CDR2 YSYEKL. The CDR3 is 15 amino acids. The chain's CDR3 is CASSQVAPRTGELFF. Written as DNA, the CDR3 is TGCGCCAGCAGCCAAGTCGCACCGCGAACCGGGGAGCTGTTTTTT.